These 16 T cell receptor beta chains originate from one sample sequenced in a study of cytomegalovirus exposure and HLA in healthy donors. The PCR employed 60 Vbeta primers together with 13 Jbeta primers. Sequenced by immunoSEQ multiplex PCR; TCRdb stores in-frame clones only, minus some. The sample has some 110,000 clones. Sequences were obtained from PBMCs. These receptors all stem from a middle-aged man in good health and CMV-seropositive.

The chain recombines TRBV6-1 with TRBJ2-3, with 8 bases fitting TRBD2. CDR3 size: 14 residues. In germline, CDR1 is MNHNS, CDR2 SASEGT. V lost 7 bases to trimming and J lost 5 bases; unmatched junction nucleotides: 8. This chain's CDR3 is CASKEAGEVDTQYF. CDR3 nucleotide sequence: TGTGCCAGCAAAGAAGCGGGAGAGGTAGATACGCAGTATTTT.

CDR3 DNA sequence: TGCGCCAGCAGCTTGGACGGGAGGGGCCAAGAGACCCAGTACTTC. Its translation: CASSLDGRGQETQYF. This chain joins TRBV5-1 and TRBJ2-5; 8 nucleotides align to TRBD2. The V and J ends lost 0 bases and 1 base, in that order; junction bases with no gene match: 2. Germline V CDR1 and CDR2: SGHRS, YFSETQ. This CDR3 is 15 amino acids long.

This rearrangement joins TRBV6-1 to TRBJ1-6; TRBD1 matches at 10 bases. V gave up 7 bases and J gave up 8 bases; unmatched junction bases: 5. The CDR3 is made up of 14 amino acids. CDR1 MNHNS and CDR2 SASEGT come from the germline V gene. The CDR3 spells CASTWDRGDSPLHF. The DNA for the CDR3 is TGTGCCAGCACCTGGGACAGGGGAGATTCACCCCTCCACTTT.

The rearrangement joins TRBV5-1 to TRBJ1-4; TRBD1 might be the D (5 bases). CDR3 length equals 15 residues. The germline V gene encodes CDR1 SGHRS and CDR2 YFSETQ. With 4 bases removed from V and 3 bases from J, the gap between germline ends came to 13 bases. The CDR3 nucleotides are TGCGCCAGCAGCGCTAGGGGCGAGGCTAATGAAAAACTGTTTTTT. This codes for CASSARGEANEKLFF.

The rearrangement links TRBV5-6 to TRBJ1-2; 9 nucleotides line up with TRBD1. J gave up 6 bases and V 0 bases, and 0 bases lay outside the gene matches. This CDR3 spans 13 amino acids. In germline, CDR1 is SGHDT, CDR2 YYEEEE. CDR3 DNA: TGTGCCAGCAGCTTGGACAGGGGGCATGGCTACACCTTC. It yields the protein CASSLDRGHGYTF.

This rearrangement joins TRBV7-9 to TRBJ2-7; tentatively, D is TRBD2 (5 bases). V lost 6 bases and J lost 5, with 8 bases in between. This CDR3 contains 11 residues. The germline V gene has CDR1 SEHNR and CDR2 FQNEAQ (reference sequence). The chain's CDR3 is CASRLAHEQYF. The CDR3 DNA follows: TGTGCCAGCAGGCTAGCTCACGAGCAGTACTTC.

This chain uses TRBV6-6 with TRBJ2-7; 12 bases agree with TRBD2. CDR3 length: 15 amino acids. Germline V gene data show CDR1 as MNHNY and CDR2 as SVGAGI (reference sequence). Unmatched junction bases numbered 8, after V lost 6 bases and J lost 5 bases. The CDR3 region is CASRSPSGRANEQYF. The CDR3 DNA reads TGTGCCAGCAGAAGTCCTAGCGGGAGGGCCAACGAGCAGTACTTC.

The rearrangement links TRBV6-5 to TRBJ2-2; D possibly corresponds to TRBD2 (6 bases). Germline loops: CDR1 MNHEY, CDR2 SVGAGI. V was trimmed by 7 bases and J by 6 bases, leaving 9 bases between them. This CDR3 region has 12 residues. The CDR3 reads CASIGGPGELFF. The CDR3 bases are TGTGCCAGCATCGGGGGTCCCGGGGAGCTGTTTTTT.

This rearrangement joins TRBV19 to TRBJ2-1, with D tentatively TRBD1 (5 bases). Trimming took off 11 bases at V and 0 bases at J, with 14 bases between the two ends. CDR3 length equals 14 residues. CDR1 and CDR2 (germline): LNHDA, SQIVND (reference sequence). CDR3 bases: TGTGCCTCCCAGGGCCCGAGCTCCTACAATGAGCAGTTCTTC. This sequence encodes CASQGPSSYNEQFF.

The genes are TRBV10-3 and TRBJ2-2; 8 bases are shared with TRBD1. J was trimmed by 5 bases and V by 4 bases; bases with no gene match: 6. The germline gives CDR1 ENHRY, CDR2 SYGVKD. The CDR3 sequence is 15 residues long. CDR3 in DNA: TGTGCCATCAGTGTAGGTCAGGGGGCTACCGGGGAGCTGTTTTTT. This gives the protein CAISVGQGATGELFF.

The chain carries TRBV4-2 and TRBJ2-2; 8 nucleotides agree with TRBD2. Germline trimming cut 7 bases from V and 2 bases from J; bases unmatched to any gene: 9. This CDR3 contains 16 residues. CDR1 and CDR2 from the germline V gene are LGHNA and YNFKEQ. CDR3 in amino acids: CASTPGLAPNTGELFF. The CDR3 DNA follows: TGTGCCAGCACCCCAGGACTAGCCCCAAACACCGGGGAGCTGTTTTTT.

V gene TRBV7-6 combines with J gene TRBJ2-2; 10 nucleotides align to TRBD1. The CDR3 is 16 amino acids. With V trimmed by 4 bases and J by 5 bases, 7 bases remained unmatched. Germline CDR1 is SGHVS and CDR2 is FNYEAQ. The DNA of the CDR3 is TGTGCCAGCAGCTCTCGACAGGGGGCAACGACCGGGGAGCTGTTTTTT. Translation: CASSSRQGATTGELFF. Together with reference TRBV7-6 and TRBJ2-2, the CDR3 gives the full variable domain: GAGVSQSPRYKVTKRGQDVALRCDPISGHVSLYWYRQALGQGPEFLTYFNYEAQQDKSGLPNDRFSAERPEGSISTLTIQRTEQRDSAMYRCASSSRQGATTGELFFGEGSRLTVL.

Comments on this clone: This same CDR3 is encoded by further DNA sequences in the sample. This rearrangement joins TRBV5-1 to TRBJ2-1; 16 nucleotides align to TRBD2. The CDR3 sequence is 19 residues long. The V and J ends lost 4 bases and 2 bases, in that order; junction bases with no gene match: 9. Looked up from germline, CDR1 is SGHRS and CDR2 is YFSETQ. In DNA, the CDR3 is TGCGCCAGCAGCACCCCGGGACTAGCGGGGGGGCGGCCCTACAATGAGCAGTTCTTC. Its protein is CASSTPGLAGGRPYNEQFF.

This chain uses TRBV19 with TRBJ1-1; tentative D call: TRBD1 (6 bases). CDR3 length: 12 amino acids. Germline lookup yields CDR1 LNHDA and CDR2 SQIVND (reference sequence). V was clipped by 6 bases and J by 4 bases, with 9 bases between them. CDR3 in amino acids: CASRQGPTEAFF. The CDR3 nucleotides read TGTGCCAGTAGACAGGGTCCCACTGAAGCTTTCTTT.

The gene calls are TRBV28 and TRBJ2-3; the match to TRBD1 covers 9 bases. Unmatched junction bases numbered 5, after V lost 7 bases and J lost 0 bases. The CDR3 is 15 amino acids. Germline loops: CDR1 MDHEN, CDR2 SYDVKM. DNA of the CDR3: TGTGCCAGCACCCTGGACAGGGGTAGCACAGATACGCAGTATTTT. Its protein product is CASTLDRGSTDTQYF.

The chain links TRBV5-1 to TRBJ2-1; 9 bases agree with TRBD1. This CDR3 spans 14 amino acids. V dropped 5 bases and J dropped 8; count of bases not matched to a gene: 8. Germline V gene sequence: CDR1 SGHRS, CDR2 YFSETQ. The CDR3 DNA reads TGCGCCAGCAGACCTTCCACAGGGGGCTATGAGCAGTTCTTC. It yields the protein CASRPSTGGYEQFF. Variable domain in full (rest from reference TRBV5-1 and TRBJ2-1): KAGVTQTPRYLIKTRGQQVTLSCSPISGHRSVSWYQQTPGQGLQFLFEYFSETQRNKGNFPGRFSGRQFSNSRSEMNVSTLELGDSALYLCASRPSTGGYEQFFGPGTRLTVL.